This T cell receptor (beta chain) was documented in a study of blood T cell repertoires in COVID-19. TCRdb's table, derived via immunoSEQ multiplex PCR, lists solely in-frame clones and lacks some. The table includes 170,000 or so clones, approximately 90% detected once. The CDR3 is 15 residues long. Germline V gives CDR1 LGHNA, CDR2 YSLEER. The J segment lost 6 bases and the V segment lost 1 base, leaving 7 bases of the junction unmatched. The clonotype comes from a woman aged 18-30 years who had recovered from COVID-19. J is TRBJ1-1 and V is TRBV4-3; 8 nucleotides agree with TRBD1. Input material: peripheral blood. CDR3 DNA: TGCGCCAGCAGCCAAGCTCAGGGGGCGCCTGCTGAAGCTTTCTTT. This translates into CASSQAQGAPAEAFF.